This TCR beta chain came from a study of OX40 agonist ivuxolimab in advanced cancers. CDR3 size: 14 residues. Germline V lookup: CDR1 SEHNR, CDR2 FQNEAQ (reference sequence). V was pared by 5 bases and J by 2 bases, with 5 bases of the junction left unmatched. TCRdb's table, derived via immunoSEQ multiplex PCR, lists solely in-frame clones and lacks some. The repertoire holds roughly 61,000 clones, with 75% to 90% as singletons. The TCR comes from an adult with an advanced solid tumor such as melanoma, head and neck, liver or kidney cancer. The sample was CD4+ or CD8+ T cells sorted from blood, taken in a trial of the OX40 agonist ivuxolimab. The chain combines TRBV7-9 with TRBJ2-5; 7 nucleotides match TRBD2. CDR3 residues: CASSVLAPQETQYF. The CDR3 region has the DNA TGTGCCAGCAGCGTACTAGCGCCGCAAGAGACCCAGTACTTC.